The 27 T cell receptor beta chains in this list originate from one sample, sequenced in a study of blood T cell repertoires in COVID-19. Generated by immunoSEQ multiplex PCR, the TCRdb table keeps only in-frame clones and is missing some. The table lists approximately 110,000 clones, about three quarters of them singletons. The sample was peripheral blood. The receptors were gathered from a man older than 75 with acute or convalescent COVID-19.

This clone was observed once. The chain joins TRBV28 to TRBJ2-7; TRBD2 matches 10 bases. The CDR3 extends over 14 amino acids. V was pared by 8 bases and J by 5 bases, with 9 bases of the junction left unmatched. Looked up from germline, CDR1 is MDHEN and CDR2 is SYDVKM. The CDR3 sequence is CASEGLALMDEQYF. In nucleotides, the CDR3 is TGTGCCAGCGAGGGACTAGCGCTGATGGACGAGCAGTACTTC.

This clone was picked up many times. Here the CDR3 DNA reads TGTGCCAGCAGTCGTTCCCGGGACAGGGAAAATTCACCCCTCCACTTT. Protein product: CASSRSRDRENSPLHF. The rearrangement uses TRBV6-2 or TRBV6-3 and TRBJ1-6, with TRBD1 identical over 9 bases. The CDR3 has 16 amino acids. Trimming removed 5 bases from V and 7 bases from J; junction bases left unmatched: 9. The germline V gene encodes CDR1 MNHEY and CDR2 SVGEGT.

This clone has just a few counts. The rearrangement joins TRBV18 to TRBJ2-2, with 8 bases that match TRBD2. This CDR3 comprises 16 residues. Germline V CDR1 and CDR2: KGHSH, LQKENI. V lost 3 bases, J lost 5 bases, and 8 bases stayed unmatched. CDR3 DNA: TGTGCCAGCTCACCGTTATACGGGAGGGGAACCGGGGAGCTGTTTTTT. This sequence encodes CASSPLYGRGTGELFF.

The chain combines TRBV29-1 with TRBJ2-7; 9 nucleotides align to TRBD2. The germline V gene has CDR1 SQVTM and CDR2 ANQGSEA. The length of the CDR3 is 15 residues. V shed 4 bases, J shed 4 bases, and the junction held 11 bases outside the gene matches. As DNA, the CDR3 is TGCAGCGTTGTACAAAGCGGGAGGAGTGTGTACGAGCAGTACTTC. Translated, it gives CSVVQSGRSVYEQYF.

This chain joins TRBV10-3 and TRBJ2-1; 7 bases are a match to TRBD1. This CDR3 has 14 amino acids. Trimming removed 3 bases from V and 8 bases from J; junction bases left unmatched: 7. Per germline, CDR1 ENHRY and CDR2 SYGVKD. The CDR3 DNA follows: TGTGCCATCAGTGACCCCCGACAGGGTGATGAGCAGTTCTTC. Residues: CAISDPRQGDEQFF.

The V gene is TRBV20-1, the J gene TRBJ2-4; possibly TRBD1 for D (6 bases). V lost 3 bases and J 8 bases, leaving 8 bases between the germline ends. The CDR3 runs to 11 residues. CDR1 is DFQATT and CDR2 is SNEGSKA in the germline V gene (reference sequence). CDR3 in amino acids: CSASKGDIQYF. CDR3 bases: TGCAGTGCTAGCAAGGGGGACATTCAGTACTTC.

In this sample, this clone turned up a few times. The chain combines TRBV7-9 with TRBJ1-1; 7 nucleotides match TRBD1. This CDR3 region has 13 residues. Germline V gene sequence: CDR1 SEHNR, CDR2 FQNEAQ (reference sequence). J lost 5 bases, V lost 8 bases, and 8 bases had no gene match. For the CDR3, the DNA is TGTGCCAGCGGGGTTTCCAGGGGGACTGAAGCTTTCTTT. This encodes CASGVSRGTEAFF.

This chain connects TRBV11-2 to TRBJ2-4, with D possibly being TRBD1 (6 bases). The CDR3 spans 17 residues. V gave up 4 bases and J gave up 2 bases, with 18 bases separating them. In germline, CDR1 is SGHAT, CDR2 FQNNGV. This CDR3 reads CASSSYRVGLTKNIQYF. CDR3 nucleotides: TGTGCCAGCAGCTCCTACAGGGTCGGTTTAACCAAAAACATTCAGTACTTC.

This rearrangement joins TRBV5-1 to TRBJ2-3, with TRBD2 identical over 9 bases. The CDR3 covers 16 residues. V shed 3 bases and J 2 bases; nucleotides not matched to a gene: 7. CDR1 and CDR2 (germline): SGHRS, YFSETQ. CDR3: CASSSATSGYTDTQYF. DNA for the CDR3: TGCGCCAGCAGCTCAGCGACTAGCGGATACACAGATACGCAGTATTTT.

This clone occurred a few times. The chain uses TRBV19 and TRBJ1-5; D is ambiguous. V shed 5 bases and J shed 3 bases, with 5 bases lying between them. There are 12 residues in the CDR3. Germline V gene data show CDR1 as LNHDA and CDR2 as SQIVND (reference sequence). The CDR3 is CASSFHNQPQHF. The CDR3 DNA follows: TGTGCCAGTAGTTTCCACAATCAGCCCCAGCATTTT. Variable domain in full (rest from reference TRBV19 and TRBJ1-5): DGGITQSPKYLFRKEGQNVTLSCEQNLNHDAMYWYRQDPGQGLRLIYYSQIVNDFQKGDIAEGYSVSREKKESFPLTVTSAQKNPTAFYLCASSFHNQPQHFGDGTRLSIL.

In its sample, this clone was seen a few times. The chain employs TRBV20-1 and TRBJ1-5, with 7 positions matching TRBD1. The trim removed 5 bases at V and 0 bases at J, leaving 4 bases unmatched. The CDR3 loop spans 14 amino acids. Germline CDR1 is DFQATT and CDR2 is SNEGSKA (reference sequence). The CDR3 DNA is TGCAGTGCTCGTGGACAGGTTAGCAATCAGCCCCAGCATTTT. Translating it yields CSARGQVSNQPQHF.

This clone occurred a few times. J is TRBJ1-1 and V is TRBV2, with 9 bases identical to TRBD1. The junction had 4 bases not matched to a gene; V was cut back by 5 bases and J by 9 bases. Germline CDR1 is SNHLY and CDR2 is FYNNEI. The CDR3 loop spans 12 amino acids. CDR3 sequence (DNA): TGTGCCAGCAGTCCCGGACAGGGGAAAGCTTTCTTT. Translation: CASSPGQGKAFF.

This clone appeared a few times. The chain has TRBV6-5 and TRBJ2-1; 10 bases align to TRBD2. Trimming took 4 bases from V and 1 from J; bases not matched to a gene: 1. The CDR3 runs to 15 residues. Germline CDR1 reads MNHEY; CDR2 reads SVGAGI. This chain's CDR3 is CASSSSGRSYNEQFF. The CDR3, as DNA: TGTGCCAGCAGTTCTAGCGGGAGATCCTACAATGAGCAGTTCTTC.

The chain recombines TRBV2 with TRBJ2-3, with D perhaps TRBD2 (6 bases). CDR1 is SNHLY, CDR2 FYNNEI, per germline. CDR3 size: 13 residues. Between the trimmed V and J ends, which lost 7 bases and 4 bases, there was a span of 12 bases. For the CDR3, the DNA is TGTGCCAGCATCGGGAGAGGGGCAGATACGCAGTATTTT. This codes for CASIGRGADTQYF.

This rearrangement joins TRBV7-9 to TRBJ1-1, with D possibly matching TRBD1 (5 bases). V was cut by 5 bases and J by 3 bases, with 10 bases left in between. CDR3 length: 13 residues. Looked up from germline, CDR1 is SEHNR and CDR2 is FQNEAQ (reference sequence). Written as DNA, the CDR3 is TGTGCCAGCAGCCCCGCGGGGGACACTGAAGCTTTCTTT. Encoded protein: CASSPAGDTEAFF.

The CDR3 bases are TGCGCCAGCAGCTTTAGGGGGAGGGGGCAAGAGACCCAGTACTTC. This gives the protein CASSFRGRGQETQYF. The chain recombines TRBV5-1 with TRBJ2-5, with D maybe TRBD2 (7 bases). The germline CDR1 and CDR2 sequences are SGHRS and YFSETQ. The CDR3 is made up of 15 amino acids. The germline V and J ends were trimmed by 2 bases and 2 bases, with 13 bases remaining between them.

The chain uses TRBV5-6 and TRBJ1-5; D possibly corresponds to TRBD1 (5 bases). From germline, CDR1 is SGHDT and CDR2 YYEEEE. This CDR3 comprises 15 residues. V gave up 0 bases and J gave up 1 base, with 8 bases separating them. CDR3 sequence reads: CASSLGQLSNQPQHF. For the CDR3, the DNA is TGTGCCAGCAGCTTGGGACAGTTGAGCAATCAGCCCCAGCATTTT.

V usage is TRBV6-2 or TRBV6-3 and J usage is TRBJ2-4, with D possibly TRBD2 on 7 matching bases. CDR1 MNHEY and CDR2 SVGEGT come from the germline V gene. The length of the CDR3 is 15 residues. V lost 4 bases, J lost 5 bases, and 15 bases lay in between. DNA of the CDR3: TGTGCCAGCAGTTCGAGAGGGGGAGGGGAAAACATTCAGTACTTC. This codes for CASSSRGGGENIQYF.

J is TRBJ1-6 and V is TRBV7-9, with D unresolved. Trimming took off 7 bases at V and 0 bases at J, with 13 bases between the two ends. Per the germline V gene, CDR1 is SEHNR and CDR2 is FQNEAQ (reference sequence). This CDR3 has 16 amino acids. CDR3 sequence (DNA): TGTGCCAGCACCCCCCCGAGGAGCTCCTATAATTCACCCCTCCACTTT. Translated: CASTPPRSSYNSPLHF.

The J gene is TRBJ2-1, the V gene TRBV20-1; 7 positions match TRBD2. Germline V lookup: CDR1 DFQATT, CDR2 SNEGSKA (reference sequence). The CDR3 totals 13 residues. V shed 4 bases, J shed 5 bases, and the junction held 5 bases outside the gene matches. CDR3 coding DNA: TGCAGTGCTATTGACGGGGGGAACAATGAGCAGTTCTTC. This sequence encodes CSAIDGGNNEQFF.

The chain links TRBV5-1 to TRBJ1-2; 12 bases fit TRBD1. The CDR3 extends over 16 amino acids. V was pared by 5 bases and J by 6 bases, with 11 bases of the junction left unmatched. Germline V gene data show CDR1 as SGHRS and CDR2 as YFSETQ. CDR3 region: CASSLDTGTGGNGYTF. The CDR3 coding sequence is TGCGCCAGCAGTCTTGATACCGGGACAGGGGGCAATGGCTACACCTTC.

This clone came up once. The chain links TRBV5-1 to TRBJ2-2; 10 bases agree with TRBD2. There are 17 residues in the CDR3. Germline trimming cut 3 bases from V and 6 bases from J; bases unmatched to any gene: 11. The V gene's germline CDR1 is SGHRS and CDR2 YFSETQ. This CDR3 is CASSSDPLAGVAGELFF. DNA for the CDR3: TGCGCCAGCAGCTCTGATCCCCTAGCGGGAGTTGCCGGGGAGCTGTTTTTT.

This clone was found a few times. The rearrangement uses TRBV20-1 and TRBJ2-2; a weak D match, TRBD2 (5 bases). In germline, CDR1 is DFQATT, CDR2 SNEGSKA (reference sequence). V was cut by 5 bases and J by 4 bases, with 5 bases left in between. The CDR3 is 11 residues long. CDR3 nucleotides: TGCAGTGCTCGGGGCACCGGGGAGCTGTTTTTT. It codes for CSARGTGELFF.

This clone turned up a few times. The V and J genes are TRBV5-4 and TRBJ2-1; 8 bases fit TRBD1. Germline CDR1 and CDR2: SGHNT and YYREEE (reference sequence). The trim removed 0 bases at V and 2 bases at J, leaving 4 bases unmatched. The CDR3 contains 16 residues. In DNA form, the CDR3 reads TGTGCCAGCAGCTTGGGTGGGACAGGAGCCTACAATGAGCAGTTCTTC. This encodes CASSLGGTGAYNEQFF.

The CDR3 loop is CASSTESSYNEQFF. Written as DNA, the CDR3 is TGTGCCAGCTCCACAGAGAGCTCCTACAATGAGCAGTTCTTC. V is TRBV18 and J is TRBJ2-1; D is uncertain. The V gene lost 6 bases and the J gene lost 0 bases, with 9 bases spanning the gap. The CDR3 loop spans 14 amino acids. The germline gives CDR1 KGHSH, CDR2 LQKENI.

The chain uses TRBV7-2 and TRBJ2-3; D is perhaps TRBD2 (5 bases). CDR1 SGHTA and CDR2 FQGNSA come from the germline V gene. CDR3 length equals 13 residues. V was pared by 4 bases and J by 6 bases, with 11 bases between. CDR3 amino acids: CASSSSSGDTQYF. In nucleotides, the CDR3 is TGTGCCAGCAGCTCCTCGTCGGGGGATACGCAGTATTTT.

This chain joins TRBV28 and TRBJ2-7; the match to TRBD1 covers 7 bases. From germline, CDR1 is MDHEN and CDR2 SYDVKM. Germline trimming cut 7 bases from V and 5 bases from J; bases unmatched to any gene: 5. The CDR3 runs 12 residues. For the CDR3, the DNA is TGTGCCAGCACAGGGGGAAGGCACGAGCAGTACTTC. Translating it yields CASTGGRHEQYF.